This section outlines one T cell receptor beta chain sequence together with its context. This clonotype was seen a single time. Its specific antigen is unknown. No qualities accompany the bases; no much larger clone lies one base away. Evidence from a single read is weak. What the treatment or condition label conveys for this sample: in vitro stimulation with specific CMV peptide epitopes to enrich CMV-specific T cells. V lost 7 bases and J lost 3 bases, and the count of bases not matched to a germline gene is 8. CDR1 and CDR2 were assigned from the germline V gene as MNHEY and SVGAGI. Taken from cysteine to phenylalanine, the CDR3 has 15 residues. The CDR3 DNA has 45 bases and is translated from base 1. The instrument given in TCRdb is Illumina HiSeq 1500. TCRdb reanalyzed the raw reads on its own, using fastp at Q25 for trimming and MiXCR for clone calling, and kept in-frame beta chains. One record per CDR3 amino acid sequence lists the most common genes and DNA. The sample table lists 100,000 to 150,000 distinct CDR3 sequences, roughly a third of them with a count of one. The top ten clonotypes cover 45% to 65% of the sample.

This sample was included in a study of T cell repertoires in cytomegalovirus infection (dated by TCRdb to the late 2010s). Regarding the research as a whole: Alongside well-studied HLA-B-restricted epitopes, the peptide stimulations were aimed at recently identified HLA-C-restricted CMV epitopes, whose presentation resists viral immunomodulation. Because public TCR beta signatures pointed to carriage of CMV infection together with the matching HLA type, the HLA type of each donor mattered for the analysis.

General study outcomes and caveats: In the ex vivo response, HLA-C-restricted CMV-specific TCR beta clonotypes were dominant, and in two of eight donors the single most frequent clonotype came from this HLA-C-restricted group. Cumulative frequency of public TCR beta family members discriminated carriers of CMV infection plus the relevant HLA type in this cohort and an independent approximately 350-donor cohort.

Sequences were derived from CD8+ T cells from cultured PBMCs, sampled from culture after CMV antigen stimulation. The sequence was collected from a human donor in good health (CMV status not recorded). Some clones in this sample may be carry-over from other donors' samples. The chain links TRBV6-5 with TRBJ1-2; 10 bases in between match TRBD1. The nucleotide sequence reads TGTGCCAGCATTAAGATGACAGGGGGCGACTATGGCTACACCTTC. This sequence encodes CASIKMTGGDYGYTF.